This TCR beta chain was recovered during a study of response to subunit inactivated influenza vaccine. A few counts support this clonotype. The CDR3 runs 12 residues. V dropped 4 bases and J dropped 10 bases, with 10 bases sitting between them. Each CDR3 protein gets one entry after TCRdb re-called the RT-PCR reads with MiXCR. Of roughly 500,000 distinct CDR3 sequences in the sample, about 17% were seen once. V and J are TRBV12-3 or TRBV12-4 and TRBJ1-4; D is undetermined. This specimen was CD4+ T cells sorted from PBMCs, taken less than 30 months after vaccination. The receptor was isolated from a man between 45 and 75 years old who received an inactivated influenza vaccine. CDR3 in amino acids: CASSSNVGKLFF. The CDR3 nucleotides are TGTGCCAGCAGTTCAAACGTGGGAAAACTGTTTTTT.